Listed here are 5 T cell receptor beta chains from one sample, sequenced in a study of glioma-infiltrating T cells after dendritic cell vaccination (dated by TCRdb to the mid-2010s). Library construction relied on the immunoSEQ multiplex PCR assay. TCRdb carries this immuneACCESS record with in-frame sequences only. Its versions omit some clonotypes, under half of them owing to an unresolved V gene in the studies checked, with the rest unexplained. In this sample the table shows tens of thousands of clones, 80% to 90% of which occur a single time. Roughly 2% of the sample goes to the ten largest clones. In light of the paper, this sample's time point label describes: after dendritic cell vaccination, including at tumor progression/relapse. The input for sequencing was blood, taken after dendritic cell vaccination. Receptor source: a human donor with glioblastoma.

This clone has only a few counts. V usage is TRBV7-7 and J usage is TRBJ1-1, with TRBD1 matching over 7 bases. The CDR3 extends over 16 amino acids. CDR1 SSHAT and CDR2 FNYEAQ come from the germline V gene (reference sequence). V shed 1 base and J 7 bases; nucleotides not matched to a gene: 12. This CDR3 reads CASSLETGPILFEAFF. The CDR3 region has the DNA TGTGCCAGCAGCTTAGAGACAGGGCCAATCCTCTTTGAAGCTTTCTTT. The complete variable domain, with remaining parts taken from reference TRBV7-7 and TRBJ1-1, reads GAGVSQSPRYKVTKRGQDVTLRCDPISSHATLYWYQQALGQGPEFLTYFNYEAQPDKSGLPSDRFSAERPEGSISTLTIQRTEQRDSAMYRCASSLETGPILFEAFFGQGTRLTVV.

This chain joins TRBV2 and TRBJ1-3; D not certain. V was pared by 4 bases and J by 2 bases, with 12 bases between. CDR3 length equals 15 residues. In germline, CDR1 is SNHLY, CDR2 FYNNEI. The CDR3 sequence: CASSADSVAGNTIYF. Written as DNA, the CDR3 is TGTGCCAGCAGTGCGGACTCAGTGGCTGGAAACACCATATATTTT.

With respect to this clone: The junction departs from germline at one end; a sequencing error may be responsible. Other DNA sequences within the sample encode an identical CDR3. This chain joins TRBV19 and TRBJ2-1, with 8 bases fitting TRBD2. The V gene's germline CDR1 is LNHDA and CDR2 SQIVND (reference sequence). CDR3 length equals 16 residues. CDR3 region: CASSPRVSTSDNEQFF. The CDR3 DNA follows: TGTGCCAGTAGCCCCAGGGTGTCGACTAGCGACAATGAGCAATTCTTC. The whole variable domain, remainder taken from reference TRBV19 and TRBJ2-1, is DGGITQSPKYLFRKEGQNVTLSCEQNLNHDAMYWYRQDPGQGLRLIYYSQIVNDFQKGDIAEGYSVSREKKESFPLTVTSAQKNPTAFYLCASSPRVSTSDNEQFFGPGTRLTVL.

This clone was observed many times. The genes are TRBV7-9 and TRBJ2-7, with D possibly being TRBD1 (6 bases). The germline gives CDR1 SEHNR, CDR2 FQNEAQ (reference sequence). This CDR3 has 13 residues. The V end was cut by 6 bases, the J end by 3 bases, with 12 bases between. Here the CDR3 reads CASSPGQHYEQYV. CDR3 in DNA: TGTGCCAGCAGTCCAGGACAGCACTACGAGCAGTACGTC.

This clone was observed a handful of times. The genes are TRBV12-1 and TRBJ1-5; the table's D call TRBD1 went unverified against the DNA. TRBV12-1 is marked as a pseudogene. The CDR3 extends over 16 amino acids. The CDR3 sequence is CASSDDREDDNQPQHF. The DNA for the CDR3 is TGTGCCAGCAGCGACGACAGGGAGGATGACAATCAGCCCCAGCATTTT.